The T cell receptor (beta chain) described here comes from a study of OX40 agonist ivuxolimab in advanced cancers. About this clone itself: Its antigen is not known.

The CDR3 covers 13 residues. Germline CDR1 reads SGHDT; CDR2 reads YYEEEE. With V trimmed by 3 bases and J by 2 bases, 2 bases remained unmatched. Exclusion applied to patients with autoimmune disease history or systemic immunosuppression. General study points: What antigens the expanded peripheral T cells recognized was never established. In general, CD8+ T cells held more expanded clones than CD4+ did, on average.

Libraries were prepared by immunoSEQ multiplex PCR; TCRdb keeps only in-frame clonotypes and omits some of them. The table includes 9,500 to 14,000 clones, 80% to 90% detected once. This TCR derives from an adult with an advanced solid tumor such as melanoma, head and neck, liver or kidney cancer. Sequences were derived from CD4+ or CD8+ T cells sorted from blood, sampled in a trial of the OX40 agonist ivuxolimab. This chain joins TRBV5-6 and TRBJ2-7; 7 nucleotides line up with TRBD1. The CDR3 bases are TGTGCCAGCAGCTATGGGACAGCCTACGAGCAGTACTTC. It specifies CASSYGTAYEQYF.